What follows are 22 T cell receptor beta chains derived from one specimen sequenced in a study of cytomegalovirus exposure and HLA in healthy donors. PCR primers comprised 60 Vbeta and 13 Jbeta primers. The assay was immunoSEQ multiplex PCR, and TCRdb's table has in-frame clones only and misses some. The sample carries about 200,000 clones, roughly 83% recorded once. The material sequenced was PBMCs. The receptors stem from a boy between 2 and 10 years old in good health and CMV-seronegative.

The rearrangement joins TRBV18 to TRBJ1-4; D not resolved. This CDR3 comprises 14 residues. V dropped 3 bases and J dropped 2 bases, with 7 bases sitting between them. Looked up from germline, CDR1 is KGHSH and CDR2 is LQKENI. The CDR3 DNA is TGTGCCAGCTCACCCCAGGCCACTAATGAAAAACTGTTTTTT. It is translated as CASSPQATNEKLFF.

This rearrangement joins TRBV7-2 to TRBJ1-2; 9 nucleotides match TRBD1. Looked up from germline, CDR1 is SGHTA and CDR2 is FQGNSA. V lost 5 bases and J lost 4; bases outside the gene matches: 11. CDR3 length: 16 residues. CDR3 protein: CASSPPDRGLIYGYTF. DNA for the CDR3: TGTGCCAGCAGCCCACCGGACAGGGGTTTAATCTATGGCTACACCTTC.

The chain has TRBV19 and TRBJ1-1; maybe TRBD1 (5 bases). This CDR3 spans 15 amino acids. Germline assignment: CDR1 LNHDA and CDR2 SQIVND (reference sequence). V lost 0 bases and J 5 bases, leaving 13 bases between the germline ends. The CDR3 DNA follows: TGTGCCAGTAGTATAGATAAGGGGATTGGAACTGAAGCTTTCTTT. As protein: CASSIDKGIGTEAFF.

The chain uses TRBV30 and TRBJ2-7; maybe TRBD2 (5 bases). CDR3 length: 15 residues. CDR1 is GTSNPN, CDR2 SVGIG, per germline (reference sequence). Trimming removed 1 base from V and 0 bases from J, with 13 bases in between. CDR3 sequence reads: CAWSGGRESSYEQYF. CDR3 in DNA: TGTGCCTGGAGTGGCGGGCGAGAGAGCTCCTACGAGCAGTACTTC.

This clone was picked up a small number of times. The chain links TRBV7-8 to TRBJ2-7; maybe TRBD2 (5 bases). V was shortened by 1 base and J by 2 bases, with 15 bases between the two germline ends. The CDR3 has 16 amino acids. Germline V gene data show CDR1 as SGHVS and CDR2 as FQNEAQ. The CDR3 sequence is CASSLVGRSGPYEQYF. The CDR3 DNA is TGTGCCAGCAGCTTAGTGGGTCGCAGCGGCCCCTACGAGCAGTACTTC.

The rearrangement uses TRBV19 and TRBJ2-2; TRBD1 matches at 7 bases. The CDR3 covers 16 residues. Losses at the gene ends were 3 bases for V and 2 bases for J; bases not matched to a gene: 6. The V gene's germline CDR1 is LNHDA and CDR2 SQIVND (reference sequence). The CDR3 region is CASSILGTVNTGELFF. In nucleotides, the CDR3 is TGTGCCAGTAGTATTTTGGGGACAGTTAACACCGGGGAGCTGTTTTTT.

As concerns this clone: At one of its ends the junction is not consistent with the germline gene, which may arise from a read error. CDR3 sequence reads: CASSQDPGVYNGQFF. CDR3 DNA sequence: TGTGCCAGCAGCCAAGACCCGGGGGTGTACAATGGGCAGTTCTTC. V gene TRBV4-2 combines with J gene TRBJ2-1; D perhaps matches TRBD2 (6 bases). Germline V CDR1 and CDR2: LGHNA, YNFKEQ. This CDR3 has 15 amino acids.

V usage is TRBV2 and J usage is TRBJ2-1; 9 nucleotides match TRBD2. V lost 3 bases to trimming and J lost 4 bases; unmatched junction nucleotides: 4. CDR3 length: 15 amino acids. Per germline, CDR1 SNHLY and CDR2 FYNNEI. The CDR3 DNA sequence: TGTGCCAGCAGTGAGCGGGAGGGCTCGTACAATGAGCAGTTCTTC. Amino acid sequence: CASSEREGSYNEQFF. Looking up the rest from reference TRBV2 and TRBJ2-1 gives the full variable domain: EPEVTQTPSHQVTQMGQEVILRCVPISNHLYFYWYRQILGQKVEFLVSFYNNEISEKSEIFDDQFSVERPDGSNFTLKIRSTKLEDSAMYFCASSEREGSYNEQFFGPGTRLTVL.

The chain joins TRBV19 to TRBJ2-1; a possible D gene is TRBD2 (6 bases). Between the trimmed V and J ends, which lost 5 bases and 8 bases, there was a span of 13 bases. This CDR3 is built from 13 residues. Germline V gene lookup returns CDR1 LNHDA and CDR2 SQIVND (reference sequence). CDR3 loop: CASSPRLVDEQFF. The CDR3 DNA is TGTGCCAGTAGTCCCAGACTAGTCGATGAGCAGTTCTTC.

The chain has TRBV6-5 and TRBJ2-1, with TRBD2 matching over 9 bases. The CDR3 contains 15 residues. V lost 6 bases to trimming and J lost 6 bases; unmatched junction nucleotides: 9. CDR1 and CDR2 from the germline V gene are MNHEY and SVGAGI. CDR3 sequence reads: CASRGAGGSVNEQFF. The CDR3, as DNA: TGTGCCAGCAGGGGAGCGGGAGGTTCAGTCAATGAGCAGTTCTTC.

V usage is TRBV4-1 and J usage is TRBJ2-3; 8 bases are a match to TRBD2. The V gene end was trimmed by 5 bases and the J gene end by 0 bases; junction bases not matched to a gene: 7. This CDR3 spans 16 amino acids. CDR1 is MGHRA, CDR2 YSYEKL, per germline. As DNA, the CDR3 is TGCGCCAGCAGCTCCTACAGCGGGGGTAGCACAGATACGCAGTATTTT. Translation: CASSSYSGGSTDTQYF.

This chain joins TRBV9 and TRBJ1-1; weak D call: TRBD1 (5 bases). V was pared by 4 bases and J by 5 bases, with 15 bases between. Germline CDR1 SGDLS, CDR2 YYNGEE. The CDR3 has 14 amino acids. The CDR3 region is CASSLGRGRTEAFF. The CDR3 DNA reads as TGTGCCAGCAGCCTAGGGAGGGGTAGGACTGAAGCTTTCTTT.

About this clone: Other DNA sequences in this sample translate to the same CDR3. The chain joins TRBV29-1 to TRBJ1-1; TRBD1 might be the D (6 bases). From germline, CDR1 is SQVTM and CDR2 ANQGSEA. V lost 4 bases, J lost 11 bases, and 14 bases lay in between. This CDR3 contains 11 residues. CDR3 in DNA: TGCAGCGTTGGGAGGCAGGGGAAGGCTTTCTTT. Its translation: CSVGRQGKAFF.

The V gene is TRBV5-4, the J gene TRBJ1-1; no firm D call. Trimming stripped 5 bases from V and 5 bases from J, with 13 bases between. Germline V gene data show CDR1 as SGHNT and CDR2 as YYREEE (reference sequence). This CDR3 has 13 amino acids. The CDR3 reads CASSWEKRTEAFF. In nucleotides, the CDR3 is TGTGCCAGCAGTTGGGAGAAACGGACTGAAGCTTTCTTT. Looking up the rest from reference TRBV5-4 and TRBJ1-1 gives the full variable domain: ETGVTQSPTHLIKTRGQQVTLRCSSQSGHNTVSWYQQALGQGPQFIFQYYREEENGRGNFPPRFSGLQFPNYSSELNVNALELDDSALYLCASSWEKRTEAFFGQGTRLTVV.

The chain couples TRBV11-2 to TRBJ1-1; TRBD1 matches 11 bases. The CDR3 length is 16 residues. V shed 6 bases, J shed 7 bases, and the junction held 13 bases outside the gene matches. The germline gives CDR1 SGHAT, CDR2 FQNNGV. The CDR3 sequence: CASRPIRTGGWGEAFF. The CDR3 nucleotides read TGTGCCAGCAGACCCATTCGGACAGGGGGCTGGGGTGAAGCTTTCTTT.

The chain joins TRBV30 to TRBJ2-7; 8 nucleotides line up with TRBD1. This CDR3 comprises 11 residues. Germline V gene sequence: CDR1 GTSNPN, CDR2 SVGIG (reference sequence). Losses at the gene ends were 5 bases for V and 6 bases for J; bases not matched to a gene: 3. The CDR3 here is CAWGTGIEQYF. CDR3 bases: TGTGCCTGGGGGACAGGAATCGAGCAGTACTTC.

V gene TRBV6-4 combines with J gene TRBJ2-1; D gene ambiguous. CDR3 size: 15 residues. V gave up 2 bases and J gave up 7 bases, with 15 bases separating them. Germline assignment: CDR1 MRHNA and CDR2 SNTAGT. The CDR3 DNA is TGTGCCAGCAGTGACGGCTCCCTTACCTTAAATGAGCAGTTCTTC. Protein product: CASSDGSLTLNEQFF.

J is TRBJ1-5 and V is TRBV19; possibly TRBD1 for D (6 bases). CDR1 and CDR2 (germline): LNHDA, SQIVND (reference sequence). Trimming left V 1 base short and J 4 bases short, with 8 bases between. The CDR3 has 14 amino acids. The CDR3 nucleotides read TGTGCCAGTAGTATAGGGCAGGGGAATCAGCCCCAGCATTTT. This encodes CASSIGQGNQPQHF.

This chain connects TRBV19 to TRBJ2-3, with D unresolved. CDR3 length: 12 residues. V gave up 2 bases and J gave up 6 bases, with 6 bases separating them. In germline, CDR1 is LNHDA, CDR2 SQIVND (reference sequence). The CDR3 coding sequence is TGTGCCAGTAGTATAACATCGGATACGCAGTATTTT. Its translation: CASSITSDTQYF.

This clone has only one observation. The chain recombines TRBV19 with TRBJ1-1; D call uncertain. This CDR3 has 15 amino acids. Per the germline V gene, CDR1 is LNHDA and CDR2 is SQIVND (reference sequence). The V gene lost 5 bases and the J gene lost 0 bases, with 13 bases spanning the gap. The CDR3 DNA sequence: TGTGCCAGTAGTCCGGCGGCGGGAATGAACACTGAAGCTTTCTTT. Translation: CASSPAAGMNTEAFF. Full variable domain (outside the CDR3, taken from reference TRBV19 and TRBJ1-1): DGGITQSPKYLFRKEGQNVTLSCEQNLNHDAMYWYRQDPGQGLRLIYYSQIVNDFQKGDIAEGYSVSREKKESFPLTVTSAQKNPTAFYLCASSPAAGMNTEAFFGQGTRLTVV.

The chain has TRBV5-4 and TRBJ2-7, with 8 bases aligning to TRBD2. The junction had 6 bases not matched to a gene; V was cut back by 0 bases and J by 7 bases. The CDR3 runs to 14 residues. Germline lookup yields CDR1 SGHNT and CDR2 YYREEE (reference sequence). CDR3 DNA: TGTGCCAGCAGCTTGGACCGGGAGGGGCGAGAGCAGTACTTC. This translates into CASSLDREGREQYF.

The genes are TRBV5-1 and TRBJ2-1, with 8 bases matching TRBD2. Germline V gene lookup returns CDR1 SGHRS and CDR2 YFSETQ. The CDR3 consists of 16 residues. V trimming: 0 bases; J trimming: 2 bases; junction bases outside the gene matches: 4. The DNA for the CDR3 is TGCGCCAGCAGCTTGGTTGCGGGAGGAACCTACAATGAGCAGTTCTTC. Its translation is CASSLVAGGTYNEQFF. Combining the CDR3 with reference TRBV5-1 and TRBJ2-1 gives the whole variable domain KAGVTQTPRYLIKTRGQQVTLSCSPISGHRSVSWYQQTPGQGLQFLFEYFSETQRNKGNFPGRFSGRQFSNSRSEMNVSTLELGDSALYLCASSLVAGGTYNEQFFGPGTRLTVL.